What follows are 4 T cell receptor beta chains derived from one specimen sequenced in a study of immune evolution from preneoplasia to lung adenocarcinoma. Method: immunoSEQ multiplex PCR; TCRdb's copy keeps in-frame clones and lacks some. This sample carries 5,900 or so clones, 60% to 85% of them seen once, and the ten largest clones take about 8%. Material: FFPE minimally invasive lung adenocarcinoma tissue. The receptors here all came from a person aged 55-80 years with lung adenocarcinoma.

J is TRBJ2-6 and V is TRBV19, with D unresolved. Trimming removed 11 bases from V and 3 bases from J, with 11 bases in between. CDR1 is LNHDA, CDR2 SQIVND, per germline (reference sequence). This CDR3 has 13 residues. CDR3 DNA sequence: TGTGCCGGTTCGGAAGGTGGGGCCAACGTCCTGACTTTC. Its translation: CAGSEGGANVLTF.

The J gene is TRBJ2-7, the V gene TRBV5-5; 7 bases agree with TRBD1. Losses at the gene ends were 5 bases for V and 0 bases for J; bases not matched to a gene: 5. CDR3 length equals 14 residues. Germline CDR1 is SGHKS and CDR2 is YYEKEE (reference sequence). For the CDR3, the DNA is TGTGCCAGCAGATCGACAGGGAGCTCCTACGAGCAGTACTTC. Translating gives CASRSTGSSYEQYF.

The J gene is TRBJ2-5, the V gene TRBV20-1; D uncertain. This CDR3 region has 11 residues. Germline V gene data show CDR1 as DFQATT and CDR2 as SNEGSKA (reference sequence). Trimming took off 7 bases at V and 3 bases at J, with 9 bases between the two ends. The CDR3 bases are TGCAGTGTGGAACGGGAAGAGACCCAGTACTTC. It codes for CSVEREETQYF.

In its sample, this clone was seen a few times. This CDR3 is CSVRQALTGANVLTF. DNA of the CDR3: TGCAGCGTTCGGCAGGCCCTAACTGGGGCCAACGTCCTGACTTTC. The J gene is TRBJ2-6, the V gene TRBV29-1; D remains ambiguous. Germline V lookup: CDR1 SQVTM, CDR2 ANQGSEA. The CDR3 totals 15 residues. V lost 5 bases, J lost 2 bases, and 13 bases lay in between.